This T cell receptor (beta chain) was found in a study of T-cell reconstitution after alpha-beta-depleted transplantation in children. This clonotype came up a few times. As it was prepared, the TCRbeta library received unique molecular identifiers. MiXCR, run by TCRdb on the PCR reads, gives a single entry per CDR3 protein. The sample holds roughly 300,000 distinct CDR3 sequences, 9.9% seen once. The sequencing used PBMCs from the stem cell graft donor, collected from the stem cell graft. This receptor was taken from a human donor who donated a stem cell graft to a child with SCID.

The chain's CDR3 is CSVEEGTGRRETQYF. The DNA for the CDR3 is TGCAGCGTTGAAGAAGGGACAGGGAGAAGGGAGACCCAGTACTTC. The gene calls are TRBV29-1 and TRBJ2-5, with 9 bases fitting TRBD1. CDR1 SQVTM and CDR2 ANQGSEA come from the germline V gene. The CDR3 has 15 amino acids. Trimming removed 0 bases from V and 5 bases from J; junction bases left unmatched: 7.